This T cell receptor beta chain was identified in a study of glioma-infiltrating T cells. This CDR3 has 15 amino acids. From germline, CDR1 is SGHRS and CDR2 YFSETQ. The iRepertoire nested amplicon-rescue multiplex PCR amplified TCR alpha and beta CDR3s from RNA. TCRdb independently ran MiXCR on the multiplex PCR reads; one entry per CDR3 protein. This repertoire shows about 93,000 distinct CDR3 sequences, roughly 39% found once; its top ten account for roughly two fifths. Concerning this clonotype itself: A read error may explain this, as a much larger clone is one base away.

This rearrangement joins TRBV5-1 to TRBJ1-3; D unresolved. The source of this sequence is a human donor with low-grade glioma or glioblastoma, undergoing nonglioma brain surgery, or in good health (not recorded which). The sample consisted of glioma tissue, nonneoplastic brain tissue, or PBMCs (not recorded which). CDR3 sequence: CASSSGLNSGNNIYF. The CDR3 DNA reads as TGCGCCAGCAGCTCTGGACTTAACTCTGGAAACAACATATATTTT.